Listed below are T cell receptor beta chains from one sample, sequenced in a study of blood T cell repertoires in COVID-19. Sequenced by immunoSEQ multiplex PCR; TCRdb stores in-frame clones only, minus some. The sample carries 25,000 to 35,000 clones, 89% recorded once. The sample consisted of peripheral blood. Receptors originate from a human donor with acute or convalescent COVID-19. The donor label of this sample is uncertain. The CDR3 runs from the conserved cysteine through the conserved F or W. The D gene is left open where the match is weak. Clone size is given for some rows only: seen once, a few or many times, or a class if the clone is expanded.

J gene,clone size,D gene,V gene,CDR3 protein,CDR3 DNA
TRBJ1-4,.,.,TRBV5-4,CASSSGGINEKLFF,TGTGCCAGCAGCTCGGGAGGTATTAATGAAAAACTGTTTTTT
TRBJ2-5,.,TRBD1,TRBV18,CASSRRQGVIQETQYF,TGTGCCAGCTCACGACGACAGGGGGTAATACAAGAGACCCAGTACTTC
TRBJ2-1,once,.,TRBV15,CATSRAPPTRGNEQFF,TGTGCCACCAGCAGAGCCCCGCCGACGCGGGGCAATGAGCAGTTCTTC
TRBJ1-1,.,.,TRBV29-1,CSSEGVPNTEAFF,TGCAGCTCTGAGGGGGTCCCGAACACTGAAGCTTTCTTT
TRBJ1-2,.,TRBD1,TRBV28,CASSSPGQGADYGYTF,TGTGCCAGCAGCTCCCCGGGACAGGGGGCGGACTATGGCTACACCTTC
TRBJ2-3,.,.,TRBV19,CASSPNSGTQYF,TGTGCCAGTAGTCCAAACAGCGGTACGCAGTATTTT
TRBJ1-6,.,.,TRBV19,CASSTPDRRNSPLHF,TGTGCCAGTAGTACCCCCGACAGGAGGAATTCACCCCTCCACTTT
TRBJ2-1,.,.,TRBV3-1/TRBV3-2,CASSPAGNYDGEQFF,TGTGCCAGCAGCCCGGCGGGTAATTACGACGGTGAGCAGTTCTTC
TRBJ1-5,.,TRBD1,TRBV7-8,CASSLATGAGGPQHF,TGTGCCAGCAGCTTAGCAACAGGGGCCGGGGGGCCCCAGCATTTT
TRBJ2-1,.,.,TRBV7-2,CASSFTGPPFNEQFF,TGTGCCAGCAGCTTCACAGGGCCCCCCTTCAATGAGCAGTTCTTC
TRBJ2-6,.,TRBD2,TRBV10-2,CASSATSGRGGANVLTF,TGCGCCAGCAGTGCGACTAGCGGGAGGGGTGGGGCCAACGTCCTGACTTTC
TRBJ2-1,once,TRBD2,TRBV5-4,CASSSSPAGGPNEQFF,TGTGCCAGCAGCTCCAGTCCCGCGGGAGGGCCAAATGAGCAGTTCTTC
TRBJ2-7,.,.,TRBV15,CATAHPQGGTHEQYF,TGTGCCACCGCCCACCCTCAGGGAGGCACCCACGAGCAGTACTTC
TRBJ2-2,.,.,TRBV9,CASSVGGRAPTGELFF,TGTGCCAGCAGCGTAGGCGGCAGGGCCCCCACCGGGGAGCTGTTTTTT
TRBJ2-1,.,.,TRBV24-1,CATSDTRGGSVEEQFF,TGTGCCACCAGTGACACACGAGGGGGATCGGTGGAAGAGCAGTTCTTC
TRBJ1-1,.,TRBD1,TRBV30,CAQNRQGALNTEAFF,TGTGCCCAGAACAGACAGGGGGCCCTGAACACTGAAGCTTTCTTT
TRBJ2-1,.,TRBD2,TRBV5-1,CASRTGLTGNEQFF,TGCGCCAGCAGAACGGGACTAACGGGGAATGAGCAGTTCTTC
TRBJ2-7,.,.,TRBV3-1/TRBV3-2,CASTSSAYTYEQYF,TGTGCCAGCACGTCGAGCGCATATACCTACGAGCAGTACTTC
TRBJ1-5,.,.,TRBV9,CASSGDSNQPQHF,TGTGCCAGCAGCGGCGATAGCAATCAGCCCCAGCATTTT
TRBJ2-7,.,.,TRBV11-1,CASSPSAGAVYEQYF,TGTGCCAGCAGCCCATCGGCAGGGGCTGTCTACGAGCAGTACTTC
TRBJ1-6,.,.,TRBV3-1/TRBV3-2,CASSQDLRDSPLHF,TGTGCCAGCAGCCAAGATCTGAGGGATTCACCCCTCCACTTT
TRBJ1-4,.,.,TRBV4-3,CASSQDQEVGKLFF,TGCGCCAGCAGCCAAGACCAAGAGGTGGGAAAACTGTTTTTT
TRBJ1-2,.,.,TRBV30,CAWRTAANYGYTF,TGTGCCTGGAGGACAGCAGCTAACTATGGCTACACCTTC
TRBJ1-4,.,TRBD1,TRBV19,CASTRYRGVNEKLFF,TGTGCCAGTACCCGATACAGGGGTGTTAATGAAAAACTGTTTTTT
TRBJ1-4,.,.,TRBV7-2,CASSLAGTNEKLFF,TGTGCCAGCAGCTTAGCTGGTACAAATGAAAAACTGTTTTTT
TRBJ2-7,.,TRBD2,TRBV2,CASGSGSLSYEQYF,TGTGCCAGCGGGAGCGGGAGTCTCTCCTACGAGCAGTACTTC
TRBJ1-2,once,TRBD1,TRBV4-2,CASSPRQGSNYGYTF,TGTGCCAGCAGCCCCCGACAGGGTTCTAACTATGGCTACACCTTC
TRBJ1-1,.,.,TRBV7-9,CASSLEGGLIEAFF,TGTGCCAGCAGCTTAGAGGGAGGGCTGATAGAAGCTTTCTTT
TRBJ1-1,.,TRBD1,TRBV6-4,CASSDGTGEAFF,TGTGCCAGCAGTGACGGGACAGGTGAAGCTTTCTTT
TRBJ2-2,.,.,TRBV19,CASTYRLGVNTGELFF,TGTGCCAGTACCTATAGGTTAGGAGTTAACACCGGGGAGCTGTTTTTT
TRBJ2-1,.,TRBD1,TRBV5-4,CASSLGQGFSSYNEQFF,TGTGCCAGCAGCTTGGGACAGGGGTTTAGCTCCTACAATGAGCAGTTCTTC
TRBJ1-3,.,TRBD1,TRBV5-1,CASSPGQSSGNTIYF,TGCGCCAGCAGCCCGGGACAGAGCTCTGGAAACACCATATATTTT
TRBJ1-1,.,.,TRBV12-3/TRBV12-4,CASSPRRNTEAFF,TGTGCCAGCAGTCCTAGACGGAACACTGAAGCTTTCTTT
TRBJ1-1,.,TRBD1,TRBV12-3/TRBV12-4,CASRGTANTEAFF,TGTGCCAGCAGAGGGACAGCCAACACTGAAGCTTTCTTT
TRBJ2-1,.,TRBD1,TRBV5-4,CASSDRDRGYYNEQFF,TGTGCCAGCAGTGACCGGGACAGGGGGTACTACAATGAGCAGTTCTTC
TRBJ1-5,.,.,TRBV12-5,CASGWGVSNQPQHF,TGTGCTAGTGGCTGGGGGGTGAGCAATCAGCCCCAGCATTTT
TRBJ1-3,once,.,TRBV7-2,CASSGEGGNTIYF,TGTGCCAGCAGCGGGGAGGGTGGAAACACCATATATTTT
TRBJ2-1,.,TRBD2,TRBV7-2,CASSFGLAGYEQFF,TGTGCCAGCAGCTTTGGACTAGCGGGGTACGAGCAGTTCTTC
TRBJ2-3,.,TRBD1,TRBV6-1,CASRPSTGATDTQYF,TGTGCCAGCAGACCCTCGACAGGGGCAACAGATACGCAGTATTTT
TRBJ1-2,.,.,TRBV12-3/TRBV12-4,CASSSGFGYTF,TGTGCCAGCAGTTCAGGGTTTGGCTACACCTTC
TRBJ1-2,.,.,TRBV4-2,CASSQATNSAPNYGYTF,TGTGCCAGCAGCCAAGCCACCAACAGTGCTCCTAACTATGGCTACACCTTC
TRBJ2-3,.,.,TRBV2,CASSEWEGATTDTQYF,TGTGCCAGCAGTGAATGGGAAGGGGCCACCACAGATACGCAGTATTTT
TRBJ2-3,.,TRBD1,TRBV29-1,CSAAPDRETDTQYF,TGCAGCGCCGCGCCAGACAGGGAGACAGATACGCAGTATTTT
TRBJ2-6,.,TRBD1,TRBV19,CASSEGTGVTGANVLTF,TGTGCCAGTAGTGAGGGGACAGGGGTAACTGGGGCCAACGTCCTGACTTTC
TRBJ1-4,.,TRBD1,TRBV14,CASSQDFLGQKGEKLFF,TGTGCCAGCAGCCAAGACTTCTTGGGACAGAAGGGTGAAAAACTGTTTTTT
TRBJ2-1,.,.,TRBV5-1,CASSTLTGEKGLNEQFF,TGCGCCAGCAGCACGCTGACAGGCGAAAAGGGTCTCAATGAGCAGTTCTTC
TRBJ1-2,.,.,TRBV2,CASRDGGSYGYTF,TGTGCCAGCAGGGACGGGGGATCTTATGGCTACACCTTC
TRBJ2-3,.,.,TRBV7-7,CASSPLTGYSTDTQYF,TGTGCTAGCAGCCCGCTGACGGGGTACAGCACAGATACGCAGTATTTT
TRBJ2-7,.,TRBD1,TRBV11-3,CASSFPAGQGGEDEQYF,TGTGCCAGCAGCTTCCCCGCTGGACAGGGAGGAGAAGACGAGCAGTACTTC
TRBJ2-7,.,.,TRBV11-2,CASSHIVSSDEQYF,TGTGCCAGCAGCCACATAGTATCAAGCGACGAGCAGTACTTC
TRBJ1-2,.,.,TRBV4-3,CASSQDRRVALYGYTF,TGCGCCAGCAGCCAAGATCGCAGGGTGGCTCTCTATGGCTACACCTTC
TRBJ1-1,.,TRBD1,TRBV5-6,CASSVPGQGANTEAFF,TGCGCCAGCAGCGTGCCCGGGCAGGGGGCGAACACTGAAGCTTTCTTT
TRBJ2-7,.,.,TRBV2,CASSSRLEGGDYEQYF,TGTGCCAGCAGTTCCCGGTTGGAGGGGGGGGATTACGAGCAGTACTTC
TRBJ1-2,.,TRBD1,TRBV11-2,CASSLQGAGDYGYTF,TGTGCCAGCAGCCTTCAGGGGGCAGGGGATTATGGCTACACCTTC
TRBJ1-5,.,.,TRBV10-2,CASSAKQGNQPQHF,TGCGCCAGCAGTGCCAAACAGGGCAATCAGCCCCAGCATTTT
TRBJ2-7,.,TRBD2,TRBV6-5,CASTSGLAFYEQYF,TGTGCCAGCACCTCGGGACTAGCGTTTTACGAGCAGTACTTC
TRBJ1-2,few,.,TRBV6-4,CASSDSQGIYGYTF,TGTGCCAGCAGTGACTCCCAGGGGATCTATGGCTACACCTTC
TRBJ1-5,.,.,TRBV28,CASLLGGISNQPQHF,TGTGCCAGCCTCCTCGGAGGGATTAGCAATCAGCCCCAGCATTTT
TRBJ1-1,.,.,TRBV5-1,CASSLLGVSTEAFF,TGCGCCAGCAGCTTGCTCGGAGTTAGCACTGAAGCTTTCTTT